The 4 T cell receptor beta chains in this list originate from one sample, sequenced in a study of naive and memory T cell subsets. These TCRs are of unknown antigen specificity. Both TRBC1 and TRBC2 were covered by a beta constant-region primer of two equimolar oligonucleotides. Ligated cDNA was amplified by four rounds of PCR with nested alpha and beta constant-region primers and SP2. Using its own MiXCR run on the UMI-ligation and nested PCR reads, TCRdb lists one record per CDR3 protein. The repertoire has approximately 90,000 distinct CDR3 sequences, roughly 10% of them found once; the top ten carry just over 0.13%. Findings of the study overall: Naive repertoires, especially CD8, held a few larger clonotypes, possibly memory cells re-expressing CD45RA.

The sample taken for sequencing was naive CD4+ T cells from blood. The receptors originated from a human donor in good health.

The V call is TRBV28, the J call TRBJ2-7; TRBD1 matches at 12 bases. The CDR3 is made up of 15 amino acids. Germline V lookup: CDR1 MDHEN, CDR2 SYDVKM. With V trimmed by 5 bases and J by 6 bases, 8 bases remained unmatched. CDR3 amino acids: CASSLGGTGGSEQYF. Here the CDR3 DNA reads TGTGCCAGCAGTCTTGGCGGGACAGGGGGCTCCGAGCAGTACTTC.

The chain links TRBV9 to TRBJ1-1, with D tentatively TRBD1 (6 bases). V lost 2 bases and J 0 bases, leaving 11 bases between the germline ends. This CDR3 is built from 15 residues. Germline CDR1 is SGDLS and CDR2 is YYNGEE. The CDR3: CASSVGGALNTEAFF. Here the CDR3 DNA reads TGTGCCAGCAGCGTCGGGGGGGCTCTGAACACTGAAGCTTTCTTT.

DNA for the CDR3: TGTGCCAGCTCACCAAACCTGAAAGAGGGCTACACCTTC. Translation gives CASSPNLKEGYTF. The gene calls are TRBV18 and TRBJ1-2; D not resolved. With 2 bases removed from V and 8 bases from J, the gap between germline ends came to 12 bases. Germline loops: CDR1 KGHSH, CDR2 LQKENI. This CDR3 comprises 13 residues.

This rearrangement joins TRBV7-9 to TRBJ2-5; possibly TRBD1 for D (6 bases). Germline-derived CDR1 and CDR2 are SEHNR and FQNEAQ (reference sequence). V was clipped by 5 bases and J by 2 bases, with 15 bases between them. CDR3 length equals 15 residues. The CDR3 sequence is CASSTGSRQQETQYF. CDR3 DNA sequence: TGTGCCAGCAGCACAGGGTCCAGGCAACAAGAGACCCAGTACTTC. The full variable domain, its missing parts supplied by reference TRBV7-9 and TRBJ2-5, is DTGVSQNPRHKITKRGQNVTFRCDPISEHNRLYWYRQTLGQGPEFLTYFQNEAQLEKSRLLSDRFSAERPKGSFSTLEIQRTEQGDSAMYLCASSTGSRQQETQYFGPGTRLLVL.